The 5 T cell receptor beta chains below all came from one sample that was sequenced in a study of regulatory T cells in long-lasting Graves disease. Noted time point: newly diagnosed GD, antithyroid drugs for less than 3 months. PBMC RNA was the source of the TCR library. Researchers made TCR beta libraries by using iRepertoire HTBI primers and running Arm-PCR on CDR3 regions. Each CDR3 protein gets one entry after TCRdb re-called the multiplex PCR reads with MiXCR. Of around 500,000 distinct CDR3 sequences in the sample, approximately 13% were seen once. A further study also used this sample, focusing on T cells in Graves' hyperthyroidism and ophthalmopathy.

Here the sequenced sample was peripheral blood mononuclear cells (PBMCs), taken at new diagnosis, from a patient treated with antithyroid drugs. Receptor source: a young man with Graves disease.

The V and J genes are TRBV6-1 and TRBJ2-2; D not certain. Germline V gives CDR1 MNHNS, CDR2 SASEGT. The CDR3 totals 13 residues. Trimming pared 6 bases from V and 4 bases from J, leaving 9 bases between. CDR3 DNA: TGTGCCAGCAGAGAGAGAGGCACCGGGGAGCTGTTTTTT. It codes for CASRERGTGELFF.

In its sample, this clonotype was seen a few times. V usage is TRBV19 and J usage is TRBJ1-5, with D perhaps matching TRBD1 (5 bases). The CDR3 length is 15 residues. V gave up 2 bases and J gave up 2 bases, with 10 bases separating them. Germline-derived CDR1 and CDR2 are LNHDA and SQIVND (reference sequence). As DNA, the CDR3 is TGTGCCAGTAGTATACAGGGTGATCGCAATCAGCCCCAGCATTTT. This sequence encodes CASSIQGDRNQPQHF.

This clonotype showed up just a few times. The CDR3 loop reads CASSHIRGTSGRDEQYF. As DNA, the CDR3 is TGCGCCAGCAGCCATATCAGAGGGACTAGCGGGAGAGATGAGCAGTACTTC. The V gene is TRBV4-1, the J gene TRBJ2-7, with 14 bases matching TRBD2. V trimming: 3 bases; J trimming: 7 bases; junction bases outside the gene matches: 11. Germline CDR1 and CDR2: MGHRA and YSYEKL. This CDR3 contains 17 residues.

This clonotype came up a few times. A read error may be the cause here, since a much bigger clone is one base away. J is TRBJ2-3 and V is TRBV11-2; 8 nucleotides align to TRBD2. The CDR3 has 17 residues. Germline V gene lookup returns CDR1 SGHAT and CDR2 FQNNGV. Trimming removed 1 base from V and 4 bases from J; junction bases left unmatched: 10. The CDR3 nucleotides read TGTGCCAGCAGCTTAGGGGCTAGCGGGCAATACGCAGATACGCAGTATTTT. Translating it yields CASSLGASGQYADTQYF.

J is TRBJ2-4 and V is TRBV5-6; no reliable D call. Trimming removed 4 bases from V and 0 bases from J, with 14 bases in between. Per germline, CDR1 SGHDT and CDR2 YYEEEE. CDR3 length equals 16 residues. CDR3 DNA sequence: TGTGCCAGCAGCCTAGGCTTTCGGTTAGCCAAAAACATTCAGTACTTC. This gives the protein CASSLGFRLAKNIQYF.